A selection of T cell receptor beta chains follows, all from one sample in a study of vaccination and CD4 T cells after COVID-19. For these receptors, no antigen is known. TCRdb processed the PCR reads anew with MiXCR; each CDR3 protein has one entry. In the table there are fewer than 20,000 distinct CDR3 sequences, 50% of which are singletons. Specimen: CD4+ T cells from blood, cultured in vitro. The source is a human donor who had recovered from COVID-19. The CDR3 runs from the conserved cysteine through the conserved F or W. A D gene is named only where the DNA matches it firmly. Only some rows state a clone size, as once, few, many or a class for expanded clones.

cdr3_aa cdr3_nt d_call v_call clone_size cdr3_length j_call
CAWSVSSGPYNEQFF TGTGCCTGGAGTGTATCTAGCGGGCCTTACAATGAGCAGTTCTTC TRBD2 TRBV30 - 15 TRBJ2-1
CASSVGVGLAGEETQYF TGTGCCAGCAGCGTAGGGGTGGGACTAGCGGGAGAAGAGACCCAGTACTTC TRBD2 TRBV11-3 - 17 TRBJ2-5
CASSLYGQGALEKLFF TGTGCCAGCAGTTTGTATGGACAGGGGGCTCTTGAAAAACTGTTTTTT TRBD1 TRBV27 - 16 TRBJ1-4
CASSYYLGLADLGELFF TGTGCCAGCAGTTACTATTTAGGGCTAGCAGACTTAGGGGAGCTGTTTTTT - TRBV6-5 - 17 TRBJ2-2
CASSEQGMSTDTQYF TGTGCCAGCAGTGAACAGGGGATGAGCACAGATACGCAGTATTTT - TRBV2 - 15 TRBJ2-3
CASSLSGRRNEQFF TGTGCCAGCAGCCTTAGCGGGAGGCGGAATGAGCAGTTCTTC TRBD2 TRBV7-2 - 14 TRBJ2-1
CASSDSSGNTIYF TGTGCCAGTAGCGACAGCTCTGGAAACACCATATATTTT - TRBV19 few 13 TRBJ1-3
CASSQDKQVGFQPQHF TGTGCCAGCAGCCAAGATAAACAGGTGGGATTTCAGCCCCAGCATTTT - TRBV4-2 - 16 TRBJ1-5
CASGDGYNEQFF TGTGCCAGCGGCGACGGTTACAATGAGCAGTTCTTC - TRBV7-3 once 12 TRBJ2-1
CASSALDNTEAFF TGTGCCAGCAGTGCATTAGATAACACTGAAGCTTTCTTT - TRBV12-3/TRBV12-4 - 13 TRBJ1-1
CASSLGANTEAFF TGTGCCAGCAGCTTGGGGGCTAACACTGAAGCTTTCTTT - TRBV11-2 few 13 TRBJ1-1
CAWRLTGGASQYF TGTGCCTGGAGGCTGACAGGGGGCGCGTCGCAGTACTTC TRBD1 TRBV30 - 13 TRBJ2-7
CSAPQSDTQYF TGCAGTGCCCCCCAGAGTGATACGCAGTATTTT - TRBV20-1 few 11 TRBJ2-3
CASSPLAVATYEQYF TGTGCCAGCAGCCCCCTGGCGGTGGCAACCTACGAGCAGTACTTC - TRBV7-2 - 15 TRBJ2-7
CASSLRGLDTEAFF TGTGCCAGCAGCTTAAGGGGGCTGGACACTGAAGCTTTCTTT TRBD1 TRBV7-9 - 14 TRBJ1-1
CASSSHDRGGYTF TGTGCCAGCAGCTCCCACGACAGGGGTGGCTACACCTTC TRBD1 TRBV7-3 - 13 TRBJ1-2
CASSFGGEEGQYF TGTGCCAGCAGCTTTGGGGGGGAAGAGGGCCAGTACTTC TRBD2 TRBV7-3 - 13 TRBJ2-5
CASSWRGTDTQYF TGTGCCAGCAGCTGGCGGGGGACAGATACGCAGTATTTT TRBD2 TRBV11-1 - 13 TRBJ2-3
CASSDTNRGHRNYGYTF TGTGCCAGCAGTGACACTAACAGGGGGCACAGAAACTATGGCTACACCTTC TRBD1 TRBV6-4 - 17 TRBJ1-2
CATSGPGGSRTEAFF TGTGCCACCAGTGGCCCCGGAGGGTCCCGGACTGAAGCTTTCTTT - TRBV24-1 - 15 TRBJ1-1
CASIGGQIFNQPQHF TGTGCCAGCATAGGAGGGCAAATCTTCAATCAGCCCCAGCATTTT - TRBV28 few 15 TRBJ1-5
CASNDPGPGELFF TGTGCCAGCAACGACCCAGGGCCCGGGGAGCTGTTTTTT - TRBV7-2 - 13 TRBJ2-2
CASRETSGRRGETQYF TGTGCCAGCAGGGAGACTAGCGGGAGGCGAGGGGAGACCCAGTACTTC TRBD2 TRBV2 - 16 TRBJ2-5
CASSYPGTGGRYLYGYTF TGTGCCAGCAGTTACCCCGGGACAGGGGGCAGATACCTCTATGGCTACACCTTC TRBD1 TRBV6-2/TRBV6-3 medium-sized 18 TRBJ1-2
CASSVGQGVYNEQFF TGTGCCAGCAGCGTAGGCCAGGGGGTCTACAATGAGCAGTTCTTC TRBD1 TRBV9 once 15 TRBJ2-1